This TCR beta chain came from a study of cytomegalovirus exposure and HLA in healthy donors. A multiplex PCR was run with 60 Vbeta primers and 13 Jbeta primers. Profiled with immunoSEQ multiplex PCR; TCRdb holds only in-frame clones, not every one. The table records 200,000 to 250,000 clones, approximately 80% of them present only once. Germline CDR1 reads MGHDK; CDR2 reads SYGVNS. The CDR3 length is 16 residues. V was clipped by 2 bases and J by 4 bases; unmatched bases: 8. As concerns this clone: Its antigen is not known.

Regarding the study as a whole: The study flagged about 150 TCR beta chains as cytomegalovirus-associated. In an earlier analysis, about 90% or about 30%: the productive usage of most TCR beta V segments.

This TCR was recovered from a boy younger than 10 in good health and CMV-seronegative. The chain carries TRBV25-1 and TRBJ2-1; 7 bases are a match to TRBD1. Input material: PBMCs. For the CDR3, the DNA is TGTGCCAGCAGTGAACCCACCGACAGGGAGTACAATGAGCAGTTCTTC. Its translation: CASSEPTDREYNEQFF.